The next 27 T cell receptor beta chains were all read from a single sample in a study of Graves' ophthalmopathy and Graves' hyperthyroidism. Transcripts of RNA were the source for amplifying TCR beta CDR3 regions. First-round RT-PCR employed HTBI primers, with a second-round multiplex PCR after it. In TCRdb, the multiplex PCR reads were re-called with MiXCR into one record per CDR3 protein. The sample holds 400,000 to 500,000 distinct CDR3 sequences, under 25% seen once. The source material was peripheral blood. These receptors all come from a woman between 18 and 29 years old with stable Graves' hyperthyroidism.

This clonotype has ten or more counts. The rearrangement joins TRBV10-3 to TRBJ1-3; D not certain. This CDR3 contains 14 residues. Germline values: CDR1 ENHRY, CDR2 SYGVKD. V lost 6 bases and J 2 bases, leaving 11 bases between the germline ends. CDR3: CAIRIEAPGNTIYF. CDR3 bases: TGTGCCATCAGGATTGAAGCGCCTGGAAACACCATATATTTT.

This chain connects TRBV6-4 to TRBJ2-5, with TRBD2 identical over 8 bases. From germline, CDR1 is MRHNA and CDR2 SNTAGT. V trimming: 8 bases; J trimming: 3 bases; junction bases outside the gene matches: 11. This CDR3 has 15 amino acids. The CDR3 is CASRPSVSGEETQYF. The CDR3 DNA follows: TGTGCCAGCCGGCCGAGCGTTAGCGGGGAAGAGACCCAGTACTTC.

At least ten counts were recorded for this clonotype. The chain couples TRBV7-6 to TRBJ2-5; D not resolved. The CDR3 is made up of 12 amino acids. V lost 5 bases to trimming and J lost 1 base, with 5 bases between them. Germline loops: CDR1 SGHVS, CDR2 FNYEAQ. CDR3 protein: CASSAPQETQYF. The DNA of the CDR3 is TGTGCCAGCAGCGCCCCCCAAGAGACCCAGTACTTC.

The chain carries TRBV7-2 and TRBJ1-5; D is uncertain. Looked up from germline, CDR1 is SGHTA and CDR2 is FQGNSA. V was shortened by 1 base and J by 7 bases, with 8 bases between the two germline ends. This CDR3 spans 13 amino acids. The CDR3 sequence: CASSLGGWQPQHF. The CDR3 DNA follows: TGTGCCAGCAGCTTAGGAGGTTGGCAGCCCCAGCATTTT.

This clonotype was seen at least ten times. V and J are TRBV12-3 or TRBV12-4 and TRBJ1-2, with a tentative D call TRBD1 (5 bases). The CDR3 loop spans 14 amino acids. Between the trimmed V and J ends, which lost 1 base and 4 bases, there was a span of 10 bases. CDR3 DNA: TGTGCCAGCAGTTTAGTTGCCGGGACCTATGGCTACACCTTC. Amino acids: CASSLVAGTYGYTF.

This clonotype showed up many times. This chain joins TRBV20-1 and TRBJ2-2; TRBD2 is a possible D gene (5 bases). The CDR3 totals 15 residues. Trimming left V 3 bases short and J 1 base short, with 12 bases between. In germline, CDR1 is DFQATT, CDR2 SNEGSKA (reference sequence). DNA of the CDR3: TGCAGTGCTAGGGGTTGGGGAGTGAACACCGGGGAGCTGTTTTTT. This translates into CSARGWGVNTGELFF.

The sample holds many counts of this clonotype. The rearrangement links TRBV7-9 to TRBJ1-2; 8 positions match TRBD1. The trim removed 1 base at V and 2 bases at J, leaving 0 bases unmatched. This CDR3 has 14 residues. CDR1 SEHNR and CDR2 FQNEAQ come from the germline V gene (reference sequence). The CDR3 DNA sequence: TGTGCCAGCAGCTTAGGACAGGGGAACTATGGCTACACCTTC. Translated, it gives CASSLGQGNYGYTF.

There are many counts of this clonotype. The V call is TRBV30, the J call TRBJ2-7, with D possibly being TRBD1 (6 bases). The CDR3 has 13 residues. The germline CDR1 and CDR2 sequences are GTSNPN and SVGIG (reference sequence). V was shortened by 1 base and J by 5 bases, with 12 bases between the two germline ends. DNA for the CDR3: TGTGCCTGGAGTGGGGGGCCCGGGGACGAGCAGTACTTC. Its protein is CAWSGGPGDEQYF.

This clonotype was found many times. This rearrangement joins TRBV12-3 or TRBV12-4 to TRBJ1-5, with 8 bases that match TRBD1. The CDR3 loop spans 16 amino acids. V lost 5 bases to trimming and J lost 3 bases; unmatched junction nucleotides: 9. The CDR3 nucleotides are TGTGCCAGCAGTCCCCCCCTGGACAGGGTCAATCAGCCCCAGCATTTT. This translates into CASSPPLDRVNQPQHF.

The chain joins TRBV12-3 or TRBV12-4 to TRBJ2-2, with D unclear. The CDR3 sequence is 14 residues long. V was pared by 5 bases and J by 5 bases, with 12 bases between. In nucleotides, the CDR3 is TGTGCCAGCAGTATTTACGTCGGGACCGGGGAGCTGTTTTTT. It specifies CASSIYVGTGELFF.

The gene calls are TRBV6-5 and TRBJ2-5; 10 bases match TRBD1. CDR1 and CDR2 (germline): MNHEY, SVGAGI. The V gene end was trimmed by 4 bases and the J gene end by 3 bases; junction bases not matched to a gene: 5. The CDR3 covers 15 residues. The CDR3 region has the DNA TGTGCCAGCAGTTTCAGAGGGACAGGGGAAGAGACCCAGTACTTC. Its translation is CASSFRGTGEETQYF.

This clonotype came up a few times. The gene calls are TRBV6-5 and TRBJ2-7; D is uncertain. The V end was cut by 5 bases, the J end by 7 bases, with 21 bases between. This CDR3 has 15 residues. In germline, CDR1 is MNHEY, CDR2 SVGAGI. The CDR3: CASSHILAALGEQYF. CDR3 nucleotides: TGTGCCAGCAGTCACATTTTAGCAGCTTTGGGAGAGCAGTACTTC.

This clonotype was counted ten times or more. The J gene is TRBJ2-2, the V gene TRBV24-1, with a possible D match to TRBD2 (5 bases). The CDR3 totals 15 residues. V was pared by 3 bases and J by 4 bases, with 11 bases between. Germline loops: CDR1 KGHDR, CDR2 SFDVKD. Here the CDR3 reads CATSDILVGTGELFF. DNA of the CDR3: TGTGCCACCAGTGATATACTAGTCGGCACCGGGGAGCTGTTTTTT.

The CDR3, as DNA: TGTGCCAGCAGCGTAGTTGGGTCGAGCTACGAGCAGTACTTC. It is translated as CASSVVGSSYEQYF. V usage is TRBV9 and J usage is TRBJ2-7, with unresolved D. Germline V gene data show CDR1 as SGDLS and CDR2 as YYNGEE. The CDR3 runs to 14 residues. V shed 0 bases and J shed 3 bases, with 10 bases lying between them. The full variable domain, rest sourced from reference TRBV9 and TRBJ2-7, is DSGVTQTPKHLITATGQRVTLRCSPRSGDLSVYWYQQSLDQGLQFLIQYYNGEERAKGNILERFSAQQFPDLHSELNLSSLELGDSALYFCASSVVGSSYEQYFGPGTRLTVT.

This clonotype was observed at least ten times. The chain joins TRBV2 to TRBJ2-7; no clear D gene. Germline-derived CDR1 and CDR2 are SNHLY and FYNNEI. The length of the CDR3 is 14 residues. The V and J ends lost 5 bases and 4 bases respectively, with 15 bases between them. CDR3 region: CASSRSPNEYEQYF. The CDR3 DNA follows: TGTGCCAGCAGTAGATCGCCGAACGAATACGAGCAGTACTTC.

The chain uses TRBV20-1 and TRBJ2-7, with 9 bases fitting TRBD2. Unmatched junction bases numbered 2, after V lost 3 bases and J lost 2 bases. CDR1 DFQATT and CDR2 SNEGSKA come from the germline V gene (reference sequence). The CDR3 is 13 amino acids. The CDR3 protein is CSASRGGAYEQYF. Written as DNA, the CDR3 is TGCAGTGCTAGTCGCGGGGGGGCCTACGAGCAGTACTTC.

This clonotype showed up just a few times. This chain connects TRBV11-3 to TRBJ2-1; D gene unclear. The ends were cut back, 4 bases at V and 0 bases at J, with 7 bases in the middle. The CDR3 has 14 residues. CDR1 and CDR2 from the germline V gene are SGHNT and YENEEA. CDR3 nucleotides: TGTGCCAGCAGCTCTGGAAGCTCCTACAATGAGCAGTTCTTC. Its protein is CASSSGSSYNEQFF.

This clonotype was recorded many times. The rearrangement uses TRBV10-3 and TRBJ1-5; 7 bases are shared with TRBD1. This CDR3 contains 13 residues. The germline CDR1 and CDR2 sequences are ENHRY and SYGVKD. Germline trimming cut 10 bases from V and 5 bases from J; bases unmatched to any gene: 8. The CDR3 spells CATRRDSDQPQHF. CDR3 nucleotide sequence: TGTGCCACGCGCCGGGACAGCGATCAGCCCCAGCATTTT.

This clonotype has just a few counts. The genes are TRBV6-4 and TRBJ2-2; possibly TRBD1 or TRBD2 for D (5 bases each). Germline CDR1 and CDR2: MRHNA and SNTAGT. The CDR3 totals 13 residues. V lost 4 bases to trimming and J lost 6 bases, with 9 bases between them. The CDR3 DNA reads TGTGCCAGCAGTGGAGGGGCGGCCGGGGAGCTGTTTTTT. It yields the protein CASSGGAAGELFF.

The V call is TRBV6-1, the J call TRBJ2-7; D possibly uses TRBD1 or TRBD2 (5 bases each). CDR1 and CDR2 from the germline V gene are MNHNS and SASEGT. The CDR3 extends over 12 amino acids. V was cut by 6 bases and J by 6 bases, with 12 bases left in between. CDR3 nucleotide sequence: TGTGCCAGCAGCCAGACGGGGCGCGAGCAGTACTTC. Amino acid sequence: CASSQTGREQYF.

This clonotype was recorded many times. A much larger clone differs from this one at a single base, so this may be a read error. J is TRBJ1-2 and V is TRBV6-1; D might be TRBD1 (6 bases). V lost 6 bases, J lost 4 bases, and 12 bases lay in between. Per germline, CDR1 MNHNS and CDR2 SASEGT. The CDR3 length is 13 residues. The DNA of the CDR3 is TGTGCCAGCAGCAGGGACAACCTCTATGGCTACACCTTC. Protein sequence: CASSRDNLYGYTF.

This chain connects TRBV7-3 to TRBJ2-5; D uncertain. The CDR3 runs 15 residues. V gave up 2 bases and J gave up 2 bases, with 12 bases separating them. The V gene's germline CDR1 is SGHTA and CDR2 FQGTGA. CDR3 in DNA: TGTGCCAGCAGCTTAGGGCCGGCGTCTCAAGAGACCCAGTACTTC. Translating it yields CASSLGPASQETQYF.

This clonotype has more than one count but fewer than ten. This chain joins TRBV19 and TRBJ2-2; 8 nucleotides agree with TRBD2. The germline V gene encodes CDR1 LNHDA and CDR2 SQIVND (reference sequence). The ends lost 4 bases at V and 0 bases at J; junction bases unmatched: 4. CDR3 size: 16 residues. In DNA form, the CDR3 reads TGTGCCAGTAGTACGGGACTAGTCTCGAACACCGGGGAGCTGTTTTTT. Its translation is CASSTGLVSNTGELFF.

At least ten counts were recorded for this clonotype. The V call is TRBV6-5, the J call TRBJ1-1; D is uncertain. This CDR3 comprises 13 residues. V lost 0 bases and J 8 bases, leaving 10 bases between the germline ends. Germline values: CDR1 MNHEY, CDR2 SVGAGI. The CDR3, as DNA: TGTGCCAGCAGTTACTCGATGACGAAAGAAGCTTTCTTT. It specifies CASSYSMTKEAFF.

The genes are TRBV6-1 and TRBJ2-3; no definite D call. CDR3 length equals 14 residues. Germline assignment: CDR1 MNHNS and CDR2 SASEGT. The ends were cut back, 7 bases at V and 2 bases at J, with 13 bases in the middle. The CDR3 here is CASKMGISTDTQYF. CDR3 coding DNA: TGTGCCAGCAAAATGGGAATTTCCACAGATACGCAGTATTTT.

This clonotype was seen repeatedly, ten times or more. The chain employs TRBV15 and TRBJ1-5; 7 bases align to TRBD1. J lost 7 bases, V lost 0 bases, and 6 bases had no gene match. CDR1 and CDR2 from the germline V gene are LNHNV and YYDKDF (reference sequence). The CDR3 loop spans 15 amino acids. The CDR3 bases are TGTGCCACCAGCAGAGATGTAGGGGGCGGACAGCCCCAGCATTTT. Translating it yields CATSRDVGGGQPQHF.

This clonotype was counted many times. The chain joins TRBV7-6 to TRBJ2-7; 7 bases fit TRBD1. Germline lookup yields CDR1 SGHVS and CDR2 FNYEAQ. After removal of 6 bases from V and 0 bases from J, the junction contained 5 bases not matched to a gene. The CDR3 has 14 residues. The CDR3 spells CASRAGTDSYEQYF. CDR3 bases: TGTGCCAGCAGAGCCGGGACAGACTCCTACGAGCAGTACTTC. Full variable domain (missing parts from reference TRBV7-6 and TRBJ2-7): GAGVSQSPRYKVTKRGQDVALRCDPISGHVSLYWYRQALGQGPEFLTYFNYEAQQDKSGLPNDRFSAERPEGSISTLTIQRTEQRDSAMYRCASRAGTDSYEQYFGPGTRLTVT.